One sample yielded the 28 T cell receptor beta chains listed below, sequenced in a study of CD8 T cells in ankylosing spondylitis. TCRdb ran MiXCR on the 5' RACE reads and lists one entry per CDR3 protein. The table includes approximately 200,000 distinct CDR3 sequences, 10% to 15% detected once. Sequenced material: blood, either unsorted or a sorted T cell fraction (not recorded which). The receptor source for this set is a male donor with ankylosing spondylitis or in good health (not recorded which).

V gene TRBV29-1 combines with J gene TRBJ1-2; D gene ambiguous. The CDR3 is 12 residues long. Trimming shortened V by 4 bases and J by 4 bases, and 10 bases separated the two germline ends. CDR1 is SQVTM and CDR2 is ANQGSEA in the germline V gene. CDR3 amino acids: CSVVEGGYGYTF. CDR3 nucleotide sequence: TGCAGCGTTGTAGAGGGCGGCTATGGCTACACCTTC.

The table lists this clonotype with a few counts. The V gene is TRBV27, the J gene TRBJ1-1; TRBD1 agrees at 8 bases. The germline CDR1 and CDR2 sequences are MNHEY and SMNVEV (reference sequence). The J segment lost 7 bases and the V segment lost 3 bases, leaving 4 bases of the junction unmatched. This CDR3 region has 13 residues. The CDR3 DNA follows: TGTGCCAGCAGTTTCAGCAGGGGGCTTGAAGCTTTCTTT. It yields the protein CASSFSRGLEAFF.

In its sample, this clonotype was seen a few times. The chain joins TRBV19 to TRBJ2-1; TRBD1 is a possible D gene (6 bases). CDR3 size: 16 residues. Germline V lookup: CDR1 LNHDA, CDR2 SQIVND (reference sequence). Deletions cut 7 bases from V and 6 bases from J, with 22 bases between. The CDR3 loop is CASTIRAGVVGNEQFF. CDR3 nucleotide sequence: TGTGCCAGTACGATTCGGGCAGGGGTAGTGGGCAATGAGCAGTTCTTC. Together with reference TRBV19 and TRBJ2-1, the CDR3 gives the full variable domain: DGGITQSPKYLFRKEGQNVTLSCEQNLNHDAMYWYRQDPGQGLRLIYYSQIVNDFQKGDIAEGYSVSREKKESFPLTVTSAQKNPTAFYLCASTIRAGVVGNEQFFGPGTRLTVL.

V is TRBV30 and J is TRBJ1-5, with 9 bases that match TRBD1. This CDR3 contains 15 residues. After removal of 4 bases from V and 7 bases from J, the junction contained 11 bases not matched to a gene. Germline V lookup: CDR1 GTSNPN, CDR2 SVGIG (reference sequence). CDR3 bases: TGTGCCTGGAACCCAGGGGACAGGGTTCGGCAGCCCCAGCATTTT. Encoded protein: CAWNPGDRVRQPQHF.

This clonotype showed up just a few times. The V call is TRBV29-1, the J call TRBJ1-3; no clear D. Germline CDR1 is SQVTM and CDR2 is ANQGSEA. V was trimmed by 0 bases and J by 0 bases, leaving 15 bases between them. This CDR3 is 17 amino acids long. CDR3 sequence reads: CSVEDLWEGSSGNTIYF. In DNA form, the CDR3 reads TGCAGCGTTGAAGATCTTTGGGAGGGAAGCTCTGGAAACACCATATATTTT. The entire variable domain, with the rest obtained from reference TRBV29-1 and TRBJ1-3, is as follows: SAVISQKPSRDICQRGTSLTIQCQVDSQVTMMFWYRQQPGQSLTLIATANQGSEATYESGFVIDKFPISRPNLTFSTLTVSNMSPEDSSIYLCSVEDLWEGSSGNTIYFGEGSWLTVV.

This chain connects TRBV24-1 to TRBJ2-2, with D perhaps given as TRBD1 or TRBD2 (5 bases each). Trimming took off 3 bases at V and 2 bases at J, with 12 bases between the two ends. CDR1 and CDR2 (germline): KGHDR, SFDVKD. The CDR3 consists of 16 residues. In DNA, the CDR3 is TGTGCCACCAGTGATCCAGGGAGTTCAAACACCGGGGAGCTGTTTTTT. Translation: CATSDPGSSNTGELFF.

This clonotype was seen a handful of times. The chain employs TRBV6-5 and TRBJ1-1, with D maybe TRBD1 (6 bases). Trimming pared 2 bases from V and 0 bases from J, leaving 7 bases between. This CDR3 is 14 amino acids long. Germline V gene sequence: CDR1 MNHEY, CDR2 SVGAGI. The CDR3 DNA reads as TGTGCCAGCAGTTACAACAGGGTGAACACTGAAGCTTTCTTT. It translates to CASSYNRVNTEAFF.

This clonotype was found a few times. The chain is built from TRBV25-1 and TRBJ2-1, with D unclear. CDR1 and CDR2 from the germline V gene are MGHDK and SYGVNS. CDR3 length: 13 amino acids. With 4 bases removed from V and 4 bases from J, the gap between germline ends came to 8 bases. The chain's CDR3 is CASSATVYNEQFF. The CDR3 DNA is TGTGCCAGCAGTGCTACGGTTTACAATGAGCAGTTCTTC.

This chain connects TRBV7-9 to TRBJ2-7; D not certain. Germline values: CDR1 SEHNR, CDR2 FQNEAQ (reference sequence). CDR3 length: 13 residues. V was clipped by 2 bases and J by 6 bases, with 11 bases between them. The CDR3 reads CASSLNSEPEQYF. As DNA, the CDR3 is TGTGCCAGCAGCTTAAATTCGGAACCCGAGCAGTACTTC. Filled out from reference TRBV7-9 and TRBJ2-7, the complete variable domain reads DTGVSQNPRHKITKRGQNVTFRCDPISEHNRLYWYRQTLGQGPEFLTYFQNEAQLEKSRLLSDRFSAERPKGSFSTLEIQRTEQGDSAMYLCASSLNSEPEQYFGPGTRLTVT.

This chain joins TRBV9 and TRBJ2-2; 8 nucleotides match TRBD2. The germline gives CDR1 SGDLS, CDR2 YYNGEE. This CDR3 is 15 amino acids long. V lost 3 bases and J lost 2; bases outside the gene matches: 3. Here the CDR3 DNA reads TGTGCCAGCAGCGCTAGCGGGCCTAACACCGGGGAGCTGTTTTTT. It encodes CASSASGPNTGELFF. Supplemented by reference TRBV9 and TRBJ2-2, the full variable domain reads DSGVTQTPKHLITATGQRVTLRCSPRSGDLSVYWYQQSLDQGLQFLIQYYNGEERAKGNILERFSAQQFPDLHSELNLSSLELGDSALYFCASSASGPNTGELFFGEGSRLTVL.

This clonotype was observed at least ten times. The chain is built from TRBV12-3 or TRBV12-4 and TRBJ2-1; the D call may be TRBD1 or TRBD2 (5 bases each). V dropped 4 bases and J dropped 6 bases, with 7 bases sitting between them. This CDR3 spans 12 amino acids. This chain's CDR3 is CASSWDGNEQFF. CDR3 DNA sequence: TGTGCCAGCAGTTGGGACGGCAATGAGCAGTTCTTC.

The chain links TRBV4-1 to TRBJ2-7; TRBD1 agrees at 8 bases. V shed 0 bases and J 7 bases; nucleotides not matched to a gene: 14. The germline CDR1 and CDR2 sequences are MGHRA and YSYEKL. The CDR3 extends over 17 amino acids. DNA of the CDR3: TGCGCCAGCAGCCAAGAGGTGCGCGGACAGGGTTCTTGGGAGCAGTACTTC. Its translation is CASSQEVRGQGSWEQYF.

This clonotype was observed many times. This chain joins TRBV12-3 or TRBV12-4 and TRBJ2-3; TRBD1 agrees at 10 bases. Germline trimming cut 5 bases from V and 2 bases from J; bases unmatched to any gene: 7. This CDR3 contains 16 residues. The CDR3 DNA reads TGTGCCAGCAGTATTTGGACAGGGGGAACCACAGATACGCAGTATTTT. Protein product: CASSIWTGGTTDTQYF.

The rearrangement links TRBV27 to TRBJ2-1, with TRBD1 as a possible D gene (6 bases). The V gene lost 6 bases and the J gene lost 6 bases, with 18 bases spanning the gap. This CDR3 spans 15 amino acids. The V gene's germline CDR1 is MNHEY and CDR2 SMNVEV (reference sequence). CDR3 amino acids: CASSLTPGHLNEQFF. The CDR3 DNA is TGTGCCAGCAGCCTCACTCCGGGACACCTCAATGAGCAGTTCTTC.

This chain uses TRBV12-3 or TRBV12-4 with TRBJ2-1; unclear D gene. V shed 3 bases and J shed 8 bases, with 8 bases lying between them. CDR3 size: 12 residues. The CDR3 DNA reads TGTGCCAGCAGTTTCAATATTCATGAGCAGTTCTTC. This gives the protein CASSFNIHEQFF.

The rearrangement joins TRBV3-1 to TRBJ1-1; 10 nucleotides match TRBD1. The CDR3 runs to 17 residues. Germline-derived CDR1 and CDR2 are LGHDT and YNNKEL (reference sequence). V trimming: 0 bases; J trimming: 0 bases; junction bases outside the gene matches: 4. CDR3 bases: TGTGCCAGCAGCCAAGATTTCGGGACAGGGGTGAACACTGAAGCTTTCTTT. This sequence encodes CASSQDFGTGVNTEAFF.

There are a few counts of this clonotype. CDR3 region: CATSSPPGRESDTQYF. CDR3 sequence (DNA): TGTGCCACCAGCAGCCCCCCCGGGAGAGAGTCAGATACGCAGTATTTT. This chain links TRBV15 with TRBJ2-3, with D possibly matching TRBD2 (6 bases). Trimming removed 3 bases from V and 4 bases from J, with 17 bases in between. This CDR3 is built from 16 residues. Germline CDR1 LNHNV, CDR2 YYDKDF (reference sequence).

CDR3 nucleotide sequence: TGTGCCAGCACCCCGTGGACTAGCGGAGAGACCCAGTACTTC. Translating it yields CASTPWTSGETQYF. The chain couples TRBV6-1 to TRBJ2-5; 10 bases align to TRBD2. CDR1 and CDR2 (germline): MNHNS, SASEGT. This CDR3 contains 14 residues. V dropped 7 bases and J dropped 4; count of bases not matched to a gene: 6.

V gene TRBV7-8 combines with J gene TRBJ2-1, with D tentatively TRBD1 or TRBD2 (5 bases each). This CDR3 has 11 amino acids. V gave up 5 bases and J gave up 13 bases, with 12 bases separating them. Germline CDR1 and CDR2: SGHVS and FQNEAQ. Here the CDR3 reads CASSPAGTQFF. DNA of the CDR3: TGTGCCAGCAGCCCCGCCGGGACCCAGTTCTTC. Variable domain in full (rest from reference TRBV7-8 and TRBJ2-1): GAGVSQSPRYKVAKRGQDVALRCDPISGHVSLFWYQQALGQGPEFLTYFQNEAQLDKSGLPSDRFFAERPEGSVSTLKIQRTQQEDSAVYLCASSPAGTQFFGPGTRLTVL.

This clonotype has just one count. In nucleotides, the CDR3 is TGTGCCAGCAGCTCCTTAGTGGATACGCAGTATTTT. It encodes CASSSLVDTQYF. This chain joins TRBV7-2 and TRBJ2-3; the D is unclear. Trimming took 4 bases from V and 6 from J, leaving 8 bases between them. This CDR3 is 12 amino acids long. CDR1 and CDR2 (germline): SGHTA, FQGNSA.

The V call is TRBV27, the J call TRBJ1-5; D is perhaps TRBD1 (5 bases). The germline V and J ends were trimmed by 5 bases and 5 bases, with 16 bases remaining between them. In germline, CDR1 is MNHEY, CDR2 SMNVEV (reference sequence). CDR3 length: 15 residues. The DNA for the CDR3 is TGTGCCAGCAGTCTCTACCGGGACCCCCATCAGCCCCAGCATTTT. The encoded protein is CASSLYRDPHQPQHF.

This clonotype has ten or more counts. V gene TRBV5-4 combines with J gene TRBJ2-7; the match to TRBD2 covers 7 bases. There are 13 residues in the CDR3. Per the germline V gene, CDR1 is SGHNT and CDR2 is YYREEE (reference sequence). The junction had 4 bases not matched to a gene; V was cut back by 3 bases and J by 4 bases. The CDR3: CASSWMGGYEQYF. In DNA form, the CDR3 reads TGTGCCAGCAGCTGGATGGGAGGGTACGAGCAGTACTTC. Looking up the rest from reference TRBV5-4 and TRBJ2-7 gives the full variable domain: ETGVTQSPTHLIKTRGQQVTLRCSSQSGHNTVSWYQQALGQGPQFIFQYYREEENGRGNFPPRFSGLQFPNYSSELNVNALELDDSALYLCASSWMGGYEQYFGPGTRLTVT.

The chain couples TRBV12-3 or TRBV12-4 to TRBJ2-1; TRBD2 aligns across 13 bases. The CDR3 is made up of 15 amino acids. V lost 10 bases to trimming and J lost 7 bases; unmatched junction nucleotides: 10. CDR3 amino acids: CAIGPGLAGLNEQFF. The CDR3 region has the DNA TGTGCCATCGGTCCGGGACTAGCGGGATTGAATGAGCAGTTCTTC.

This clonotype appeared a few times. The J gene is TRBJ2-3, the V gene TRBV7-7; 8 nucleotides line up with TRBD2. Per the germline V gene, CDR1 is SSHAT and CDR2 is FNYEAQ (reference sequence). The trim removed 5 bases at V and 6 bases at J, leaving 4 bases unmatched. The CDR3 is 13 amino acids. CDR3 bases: TGTGCCAGCAGCCAGAGCGGGAGTGATACGCAGTATTTT. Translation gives CASSQSGSDTQYF. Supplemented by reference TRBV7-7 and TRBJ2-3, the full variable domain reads GAGVSQSPRYKVTKRGQDVTLRCDPISSHATLYWYQQALGQGPEFLTYFNYEAQPDKSGLPSDRFSAERPEGSISTLTIQRTEQRDSAMYRCASSQSGSDTQYFGPGTRLTVL.

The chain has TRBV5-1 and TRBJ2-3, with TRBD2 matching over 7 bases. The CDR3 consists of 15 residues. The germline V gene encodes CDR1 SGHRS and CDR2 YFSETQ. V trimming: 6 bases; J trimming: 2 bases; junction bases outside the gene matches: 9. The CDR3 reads CASNPGTTTTDTQYF. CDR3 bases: TGCGCCAGCAACCCCGGGACTACCACCACAGATACGCAGTATTTT.

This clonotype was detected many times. CDR3 sequence: CASRLTSGTYNEQFF. The CDR3 region has the DNA TGTGCCAGCAGACTAACTAGCGGGACATACAATGAGCAGTTCTTC. The chain carries TRBV7-6 and TRBJ2-1; 10 positions agree with TRBD2. Germline CDR1 is SGHVS and CDR2 is FNYEAQ. The length of the CDR3 is 15 residues. The ends lost 6 bases at V and 4 bases at J; junction bases unmatched: 6.

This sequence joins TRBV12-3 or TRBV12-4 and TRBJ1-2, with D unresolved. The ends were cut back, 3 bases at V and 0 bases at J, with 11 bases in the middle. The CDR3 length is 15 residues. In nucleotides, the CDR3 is TGTGCCAGCAGTTTGGTCCCTTCCTCTAACTATGGCTACACCTTC. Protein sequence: CASSLVPSSNYGYTF.

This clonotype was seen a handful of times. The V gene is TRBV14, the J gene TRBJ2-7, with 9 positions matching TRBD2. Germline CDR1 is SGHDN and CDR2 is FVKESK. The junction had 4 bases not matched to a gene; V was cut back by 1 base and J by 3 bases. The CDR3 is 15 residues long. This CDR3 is CASSQVGTSLYEQYF. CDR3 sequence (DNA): TGTGCCAGCAGCCAAGTGGGGACTAGCCTCTACGAGCAGTACTTC.